The T cell receptor beta chain described here comes from a study of HIV-infected children after antiretroviral therapy interruption. Study-wide background: Samples from the continuous-treatment group were taken at weeks 0, 48 and 150. The study's findings and limits: By the end of treatment interruption, naive CD4+ clonality (Gini) increased.

The TCR library was built from RNA with a 3' RACE protocol and unique molecular identifiers. One entry per CDR3 protein results from TCRdb running MiXCR on the 3' RACE reads. The sample records approximately 95,000 distinct CDR3 sequences, about 7% being singletons. Trimming left V 3 bases short and J 7 bases short, with 9 bases between. CDR1 is MNHEY and CDR2 is SMNVEV in the germline V gene (reference sequence). The length of the CDR3 is 13 residues. Regarding treatment: PENTA 11 planned treatment interruption arm or continuous ART arm. At least 24 weeks of at least three-drug ART, in children 2 to 15 years. The table lists this clonotype with many counts. Its antigen is unidentified.

This clonotype originated in a pool of human donors with HIV. J is TRBJ1-4 and V is TRBV27; unclear D gene. The material sequenced was CD45RA+ CD4+ T cells from PBMCs, pooled from several time points, taken from a donor given antiretroviral therapy, either interrupted or continuous. Subset described: naive CD4+ CD45RA+ CD45RO- T cells. CDR3 region: CASSLISAEKLFF. The CDR3 DNA is TGTGCCAGCAGTTTGATTTCGGCTGAAAAACTGTTTTTT. Together with reference TRBV27 and TRBJ1-4, the CDR3 gives the full variable domain: EAQVTQNPRYLITVTGKKLTVTCSQNMNHEYMSWYRQDPGLGLRQIYYSMNVEVTDKGDVPEGYKVSRKEKRNFPLILESPSPNQTSLYFCASSLISAEKLFFGSGTQLSVL.